This entry features one TCR beta chain sequence. What it binds is not known. An end of the junction differs from the germline gene, which may be a read error. It was with 60 Vbeta and 13 Jbeta primers that the PCR ran. Clones were read by immunoSEQ multiplex PCR, and TCRdb kept only the in-frame ones, dropping some. The sample has 55,000 to 85,000 clones, 70% to 90% seen once; the top ten hold 2%. The CDR3 is 12 residues long. Germline V gives CDR1 SEHNR, CDR2 FQNEAQ (reference sequence). This record belongs to a study of cytomegalovirus exposure and HLA in healthy donors. Study findings and constraints: The likely origin of a cluster of highly shared sequence variants was a sequencing artifact. Later work showed greater clonal expansion in HLA-associated TCR beta chains than in equally common others. 87-base-pair reads could not separate some V segments, including TRBV6-2 and TRBV6-3. TCR beta V segments were, for the most part, productive about 87% or about 30% of the time in an earlier analysis.

Material: PBMCs. The chain combines TRBV7-9 with TRBJ1-1, with 8 bases that match TRBD1. This TCR came from a woman in her twenties or thirties in good health and CMV-seronegative. The CDR3 loop reads CSSSSGQEGAFF. In nucleotides, the CDR3 is TGTTCCAGCAGCTCGGGACAGGAGGGCGCTTTCTTT.